This T cell receptor (beta chain) was documented in a study of radiotherapy plus CTLA-4 blockade in lung cancer. Study details: Objective responses were recorded in 15% to 20% of patients, with disease control recorded in about 29%. General study results and limits: There was expansion of tumor-derived TCR clones in blood after radiotherapy plus ipilimumab. Early blood T cell clone changes and increased post-radiation serum interferon-beta were reportedly the strongest response predictors.

Germline loops: CDR1 SGHAT, CDR2 FQNNGV. Trimming took off 1 base at V and 7 bases at J, with 25 bases between the two ends. The CDR3 extends over 18 amino acids. The repertoire was sequenced with immunoSEQ multiplex PCR; TCRdb's copy has only in-frame clones and lacks some. The data contain roughly 130,000 clones, more than 80% of them singletons. Concerning this clone itself: Its antigen is undetermined.

This clonotype originated in a human donor with non-small cell lung cancer that progressed on radiotherapy plus ipilimumab. The chain recombines TRBV11-2 with TRBJ1-1; no clear D. This specimen was peripheral blood, taken from a patient treated with radiotherapy plus ipilimumab. CDR3 in DNA: TGTGCCAGCAGCTTAGGTTTCCGCGGGAGAGGGTACGTGGTTGAAGCTTTCTTT. Protein sequence: CASSLGFRGRGYVVEAFF.